These 21 T cell receptor beta chains came from one sample sequenced in a study of T cell responses to AZD1222 COVID-19 vaccine. Libraries were prepared by immunoSEQ multiplex PCR; TCRdb keeps only in-frame clonotypes and omits some of them. The table shows 150,000 or so clones, with around 91% occurring only once. Sequences were derived from peripheral blood, sampled 28 days after the second AZD1222 dose. Every receptor here comes from an adult who received the AZD1222 COVID-19 vaccine.

This clone has more than one count but fewer than ten. This chain joins TRBV24-1 and TRBJ2-1; possibly TRBD2 for D (5 bases). The CDR3 spans 11 residues. Germline V gene lookup returns CDR1 KGHDR and CDR2 SFDVKD. With 4 bases removed from V and 12 bases from J, the gap between germline ends came to 9 bases. CDR3 DNA: TGTGCCACCAGTGACCGGGATAGGCAGTTCTTC. This codes for CATSDRDRQFF.

The chain employs TRBV7-9 and TRBJ1-4; TRBD1 might be the D (5 bases). CDR1 is SEHNR, CDR2 FQNEAQ, per germline (reference sequence). V was clipped by 6 bases and J by 8 bases, with 19 bases between them. This CDR3 spans 15 amino acids. The CDR3 nucleotides read TGTGCCAGCAGTTTAAGTAGAGGGGCAGGGGAAAAACTGTTTTTT. Its translation is CASSLSRGAGEKLFF.

This clone came up once. V gene TRBV14 combines with J gene TRBJ2-5; 10 positions agree with TRBD1. CDR1 and CDR2 from the germline V gene are SGHDN and FVKESK. The CDR3 spans 16 residues. The junction had 8 bases not matched to a gene; V was cut back by 5 bases and J by 2 bases. The CDR3 DNA sequence: TGTGCCAGCAGCTCATCCCCGGGACAGGGGCAAGAGACCCAGTACTTC. Translating it yields CASSSSPGQGQETQYF.

The chain combines TRBV3-1 (or the pseudogene TRBV3-2) with TRBJ2-3; 13 bases fit TRBD2. The CDR3 sequence is 16 residues long. CDR1 LGHDT and CDR2 YNNKEL come from the germline V gene (reference sequence). After removal of 4 bases from V and 5 bases from J, the junction contained 6 bases not matched to a gene. CDR3 coding DNA: TGTGCCAGCAGCCCACTAGCGGGGGGGCCGCAAGATACGCAGTATTTT. Translation: CASSPLAGGPQDTQYF.

The rearrangement links TRBV28 to TRBJ2-7; 7 nucleotides align to TRBD2. The germline V gene has CDR1 MDHEN and CDR2 SYDVKM. V trimming: 6 bases; J trimming: 3 bases; junction bases outside the gene matches: 11. The CDR3 has 15 amino acids. The CDR3: CASSPTPPGGYEQYF. In nucleotides, the CDR3 is TGTGCCAGCAGCCCCACACCTCCGGGAGGCTACGAGCAGTACTTC.

The V gene is TRBV7-2, the J gene TRBJ2-5; the D is unclear. The V end lost 8 bases, the J end lost 4 bases, and 20 bases lay between the germline ends. The CDR3 is made up of 15 amino acids. Germline assignment: CDR1 SGHTA and CDR2 FQGNSA. The CDR3 spells CASSQVGLAGETQYF. CDR3 sequence (DNA): TGTGCCAGCTCCCAAGTGGGGTTAGCAGGAGAGACCCAGTACTTC.

The chain joins TRBV5-1 to TRBJ2-7, with 8 bases that match TRBD1. Germline loops: CDR1 SGHRS, CDR2 YFSETQ. V lost 4 bases to trimming and J lost 3 bases; unmatched junction nucleotides: 9. CDR3 length: 15 amino acids. CDR3 DNA: TGCGCCAGCAGCCCCCCCGGGACAGGTTACTACGAGCAGTACTTC. Amino acid sequence: CASSPPGTGYYEQYF.

This rearrangement joins TRBV10-2 to TRBJ2-7; D possibly matches TRBD1 or TRBD2 (5 bases each). The V gene's germline CDR1 is WSHSY and CDR2 SAAADI. The CDR3 extends over 17 amino acids. Trimming removed 6 bases from V and 6 bases from J, with 27 bases in between. The CDR3 here is CASRTHRDLSREGEQYF. The CDR3 nucleotides are TGCGCCAGCAGGACCCACCGGGACCTCAGTAGAGAGGGCGAGCAGTACTTC.

The gene calls are TRBV2 and TRBJ2-5, with D possibly TRBD2 on 7 matching bases. The CDR3 totals 16 residues. Between the trimmed V and J ends, which lost 2 bases and 1 base, there was a span of 14 bases. Germline V gene sequence: CDR1 SNHLY, CDR2 FYNNEI. CDR3 region: CASSESPRGAQETQYF. The DNA of the CDR3 is TGTGCCAGCAGTGAATCACCTCGGGGGGCCCAAGAGACCCAGTACTTC.

The chain employs TRBV18 and TRBJ1-3, with D uncertain. V was pared by 4 bases and J by 7 bases, with 20 bases between. This CDR3 is 16 amino acids long. Germline CDR1 and CDR2: KGHSH and LQKENI. This CDR3 reads CASSQSGRTDINTIYF. In DNA, the CDR3 is TGTGCCAGCTCACAAAGCGGGAGAACCGATATCAACACCATATATTTT. Looking up the rest from reference TRBV18 and TRBJ1-3 gives the full variable domain: NAGVMQNPRHLVRRRGQEARLRCSPMKGHSHVYWYRQLPEEGLKFMVYLQKENIIDESGMPKERFSAEFPKEGPSILRIQQVVRGDSAAYFCASSQSGRTDINTIYFGEGSWLTVV.

The CDR3 region is CARSLCSPGWYEQYF. The CDR3 DNA reads as TGTGCCAGAAGCTTGTGTAGCCCTGGTTGGTACGAGCAGTACTTC. This chain connects TRBV5-3 to TRBJ2-7; no clear D. TRBV5-3 qualifies as an ORF whose function is uncertain. Trimming left V 1 base short and J 4 bases short, with 15 bases between. This CDR3 contains 15 residues.

About this clone itself: At the DNA level, this CDR3 is encoded by other sequences in the same sample as well. This chain connects TRBV6-5 to TRBJ1-3; TRBD1 aligns across 9 bases. Germline-derived CDR1 and CDR2 are MNHEY and SVGAGI. The V gene end was trimmed by 0 bases and the J gene end by 3 bases; junction bases not matched to a gene: 3. The CDR3 contains 16 residues. CDR3 in amino acids: CASSYSNRGLGNTIYF. In nucleotides, the CDR3 is TGTGCCAGCAGTTACTCCAACAGGGGGCTTGGAAACACCATATATTTT.

J is TRBJ1-4 and V is TRBV30, with TRBD1 matching over 8 bases. This CDR3 contains 14 residues. Germline values: CDR1 GTSNPN, CDR2 SVGIG (reference sequence). The V segment lost 3 bases and the J segment 10 bases; nucleotides outside the gene matches: 10. CDR3 sequence reads: CAWSPDRVGGKLFF. CDR3 sequence (DNA): TGTGCCTGGAGCCCGGACAGGGTTGGCGGAAAACTGTTTTTT.

V gene TRBV5-5 combines with J gene TRBJ1-5; 7 positions match TRBD1. V trimming: 4 bases; J trimming: 2 bases; junction bases outside the gene matches: 3. This CDR3 has 14 amino acids. Looked up from germline, CDR1 is SGHKS and CDR2 is YYEKEE (reference sequence). The CDR3 loop is CASSQDRGNQPQHF. The DNA of the CDR3 is TGTGCCAGCAGCCAAGACAGGGGCAATCAGCCCCAGCATTTT.

The rearrangement uses TRBV7-9 and TRBJ1-5, with D tentatively TRBD1 (5 bases). The V end was cut by 1 base, the J end by 3 bases, with 10 bases between. The germline CDR1 and CDR2 sequences are SEHNR and FQNEAQ (reference sequence). The CDR3 extends over 15 amino acids. This CDR3 is CASSLGDFNNQPQHF. The CDR3 coding sequence is TGTGCCAGCAGCTTAGGGGACTTCAACAATCAGCCCCAGCATTTT. Using reference TRBV7-9 and TRBJ1-5 for the parts outside the CDR3, the full variable domain is DTGVSQNPRHKITKRGQNVTFRCDPISEHNRLYWYRQTLGQGPEFLTYFQNEAQLEKSRLLSDRFSAERPKGSFSTLEIQRTEQGDSAMYLCASSLGDFNNQPQHFGDGTRLSIL.

The DNA of the CDR3 is TGTGCCAGCAGTTTGGCCCAGGGTTCGTTCTTTGGTTCACCCCTCCACTTT. This gives the protein CASSLAQGSFFGSPLHF. The chain has TRBV28 and TRBJ1-6, with D possibly being TRBD1 (5 bases). Trimming removed 3 bases from V and 9 bases from J, with 21 bases in between. There are 17 residues in the CDR3. CDR1 MDHEN and CDR2 SYDVKM come from the germline V gene.

The J gene is TRBJ1-5, the V gene TRBV30; D ambiguous. Germline V gene sequence: CDR1 GTSNPN, CDR2 SVGIG (reference sequence). V was clipped by 2 bases and J by 7 bases, with 12 bases between them. There are 13 residues in the CDR3. CDR3 bases: TGTGCCTGGAGTCCCCCCCCGAGACAGCCCCAGCATTTT. It is translated as CAWSPPPRQPQHF.

The rearrangement links TRBV7-3 to TRBJ2-2; 14 positions match TRBD2. V trimming: 6 bases; J trimming: 6 bases; junction bases outside the gene matches: 9. There are 17 residues in the CDR3. CDR1 is SGHTA and CDR2 is FQGTGA in the germline V gene. CDR3 in amino acids: CASRPTSTSGRAGELFF. The CDR3 nucleotides read TGTGCCAGCAGGCCGACCTCGACTAGCGGGAGGGCCGGGGAGCTGTTTTTT.

J is TRBJ2-5 and V is TRBV5-5; TRBD2 aligns across 10 bases. The CDR3 contains 15 residues. Germline values: CDR1 SGHKS, CDR2 YYEKEE (reference sequence). V shed 4 bases, J shed 5 bases, and the junction held 8 bases outside the gene matches. This CDR3 is CASSRRLAGEETQYF. In DNA, the CDR3 is TGTGCCAGCAGCAGGAGGCTAGCGGGGGAGGAGACCCAGTACTTC.

The chain links TRBV5-4 to TRBJ2-5; D is undetermined. V lost 0 bases to trimming and J lost 5 bases, with 11 bases between them. The CDR3 is 14 amino acids. Germline V gene data show CDR1 as SGHNT and CDR2 as YYREEE (reference sequence). The CDR3 region is CASSLGPLWETQYF. In nucleotides, the CDR3 is TGTGCCAGCAGCTTGGGACCCCTATGGGAGACCCAGTACTTC.

CDR3 sequence: CASSVQTGLLSEQYF. Written as DNA, the CDR3 is TGTGCCAGCAGCGTCCAAACCGGACTTCTGAGCGAGCAGTACTTC. V usage is TRBV9 and J usage is TRBJ2-7; TRBD2 is a possible D gene (5 bases). The length of the CDR3 is 15 residues. Deletions cut 2 bases from V and 6 bases from J, with 18 bases between. CDR1 SGDLS and CDR2 YYNGEE come from the germline V gene. The complete variable domain, with remaining parts taken from reference TRBV9 and TRBJ2-7, reads DSGVTQTPKHLITATGQRVTLRCSPRSGDLSVYWYQQSLDQGLQFLIQYYNGEERAKGNILERFSAQQFPDLHSELNLSSLELGDSALYFCASSVQTGLLSEQYFGPGTRLTVT.